This T cell receptor (beta chain) appears in the sequencing data of a study of T cell repertoires and Cas9 in healthy adults. Profiling relied on immunoSEQ multiplex PCR, and the TCRdb table lists in-frame clones only, not all of them. The table includes roughly 13,000 clones, approximately 89% detected once. Germline values: CDR1 LNHDA, CDR2 SQIVND (reference sequence). V was clipped by 5 bases and J by 7 bases; unmatched bases: 10. This CDR3 has 16 residues. V gene TRBV19 combines with J gene TRBJ2-1; TRBD2 matches at 11 bases. Sequenced input: Tregs (CD4+, CD25+, CD127-, CD137-, CD154-) from PBMCs; culture status not recorded. This clonotype was sampled from a human donor in good health. The CDR3 here is CASSLAGGPSGNEQFF. The CDR3 DNA reads as TGTGCCAGTAGTTTAGCGGGAGGGCCAAGTGGAAATGAGCAGTTCTTC.